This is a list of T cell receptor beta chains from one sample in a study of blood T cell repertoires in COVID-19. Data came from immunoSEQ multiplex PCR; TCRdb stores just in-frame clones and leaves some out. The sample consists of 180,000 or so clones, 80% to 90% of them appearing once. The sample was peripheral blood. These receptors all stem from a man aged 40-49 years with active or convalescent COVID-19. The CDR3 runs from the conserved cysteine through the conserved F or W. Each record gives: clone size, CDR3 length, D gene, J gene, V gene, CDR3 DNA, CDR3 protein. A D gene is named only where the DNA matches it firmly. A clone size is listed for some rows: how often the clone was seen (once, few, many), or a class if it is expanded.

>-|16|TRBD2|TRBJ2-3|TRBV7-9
TGTGCCAGCAGCAAGCAGAGCGGGGGGCCCGCAGATACGCAGTATTTT
CASSKQSGGPADTQYF
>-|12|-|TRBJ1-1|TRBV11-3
TGTGTCAGCGGGGAGGAGAACACTGAAGCTTTCTTT
CVSGEENTEAFF
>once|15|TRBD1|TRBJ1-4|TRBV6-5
TGTGCAGCCGCCGGATACAGGGGGTTGAATGAAAAACTGTTTTTT
CAAAGYRGLNEKLFF
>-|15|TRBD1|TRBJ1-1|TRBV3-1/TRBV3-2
TGTGCCAGCAGCCAAAATCGAGGGGGCTTGTCTGAAGCTTTCTTT
CASSQNRGGLSEAFF
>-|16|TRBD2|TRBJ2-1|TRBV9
TGTGCCAGCAGCGTGGAAGGTAGCGGGGGGGCCAATGAGCAGTTCTTC
CASSVEGSGGANEQFF
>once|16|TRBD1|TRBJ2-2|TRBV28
TGTGCCAGCAGGGGGACAGATGAAGCGAACACCGGGGAGCTGTTTTTT
CASRGTDEANTGELFF
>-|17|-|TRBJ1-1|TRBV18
TGTGCCAGCTCCCGCGAGTGGGCAAGTCTGGAAAACACTGAAGCTTTCTTT
CASSREWASLENTEAFF
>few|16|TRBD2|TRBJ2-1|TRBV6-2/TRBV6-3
TGTGCCAGCAGTAGACTAGCGGGGGCCCTCGGGGGGGAGCAGTTCTTC
CASSRLAGALGGEQFF
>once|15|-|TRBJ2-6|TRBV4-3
TGCGCCAGCAGCCAAGGGGGGGCTGGGGCCAACGTCCTGACTTTC
CASSQGGAGANVLTF
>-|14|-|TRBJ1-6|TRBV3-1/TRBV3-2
TGTGCCAGCAGCCAAGGCGGGTTTGGCTCACCCCTCCACTTT
CASSQGGFGSPLHF
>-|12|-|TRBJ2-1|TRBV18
TGTGCCAGCTCACCGGGCCGCCATGAGCAGTTCTTC
CASSPGRHEQFF
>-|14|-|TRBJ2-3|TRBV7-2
TGTGCCAGCAGCTTAGACAGATACACAGATACGCAGTATTTT
CASSLDRYTDTQYF
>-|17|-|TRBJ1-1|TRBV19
TGTGCCAGTAGTATCGGCGGGGGGGTGGGCCTGAACACTGAAGCTTTCTTT
CASSIGGGVGLNTEAFF
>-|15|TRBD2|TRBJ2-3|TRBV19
TGTGCCAGTAGTACTATACGGGGGGACACAGATACGCAGTATTTT
CASSTIRGDTDTQYF
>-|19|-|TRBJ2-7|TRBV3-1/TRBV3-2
TGTGCCAGCAGCCAAGATCCGACAGGACACGAAACTGGACGCTACGAGCAGTACTTC
CASSQDPTGHETGRYEQYF
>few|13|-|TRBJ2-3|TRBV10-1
TGCGCCAGCAGTGATCGGTACACAGATACGCAGTATTTT
CASSDRYTDTQYF
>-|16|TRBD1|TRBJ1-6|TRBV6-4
TGTGCCAGCAGTTCTCTCGACAGGGGTGTTCGTACACCCCTCCACTTT
CASSSLDRGVRTPLHF
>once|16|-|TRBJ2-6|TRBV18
TGTGCCAGCTCAACGGGTTCGCGGAGTGGGGCCAACGTCCTGACTTTC
CASSTGSRSGANVLTF
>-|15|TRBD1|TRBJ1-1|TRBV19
TGTGCCAGTAGTCCAAGCCCAGGGGGCGGGACTGAAGCTTTCTTT
CASSPSPGGGTEAFF
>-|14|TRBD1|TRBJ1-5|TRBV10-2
TGCGCCAGCAGTGACCCGGGACAGGGACAGCCCCAGCATTTT
CASSDPGQGQPQHF
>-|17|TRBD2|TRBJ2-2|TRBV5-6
TGTGCCAGCAGCTTTAATAGCGGGGGTCTACTAACCGGGGAGCTGTTTTTT
CASSFNSGGLLTGELFF
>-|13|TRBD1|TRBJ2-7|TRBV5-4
TGTGCCAGCAGCGGAGAACAGGGGGCCGAGCAGTACTTC
CASSGEQGAEQYF
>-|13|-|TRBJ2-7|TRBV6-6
TGTGCCAGCAGTTTGGGCCTTCCCTACGAGCAGTACTTC
CASSLGLPYEQYF
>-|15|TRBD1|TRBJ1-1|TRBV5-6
TGTGCCAGCAGCTTTCGACAGGGGATGAACACTGAAGCTTTCTTT
CASSFRQGMNTEAFF
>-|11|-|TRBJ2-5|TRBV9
TGTGCCAGCAGCCCAGGGGAGACCCAGTACTTC
CASSPGETQYF
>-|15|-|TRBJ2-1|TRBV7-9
TGTGCCAGCAGCTTCCGGGACACTGGGGCCGATGAGCAGTTCTTC
CASSFRDTGADEQFF
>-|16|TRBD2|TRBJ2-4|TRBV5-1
TGCGCCAGCAGCTTTCAGATTAGCGGGGGTGGAAACATTCAGTACTTC
CASSFQISGGGNIQYF
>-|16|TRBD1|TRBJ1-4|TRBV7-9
TGTGCCAGCAGAAGACAGGGGCGGTCAACTAATGAAAAACTGTTTTTT
CASRRQGRSTNEKLFF